This is a list of T cell receptor beta chains from one sample in a study of blood T cell repertoires in COVID-19. The assay was immunoSEQ multiplex PCR, and TCRdb's table has in-frame clones only and misses some. Of about 200,000 clones in the sample, 65% to 90% were seen once. The sample consisted of PBMCs or T cells enriched from blood (not recorded which). These receptors came from a woman aged 25-40 years who had been exposed to COVID-19. CDR3s include the opening cysteine and the closing phenylalanine or tryptophan. The order of the fields is V gene, clone size, D gene, J gene, CDR3 protein, CDR3 DNA. The D gene is left open where the match is weak. Rows give clone size only sometimes, using once, few, many, or a class for an expanded clone.

TRBV2,.,.,TRBJ1-2,CASSEDNPTYDGYTF,TGTGCCAGCAGTGAGGACAATCCAACGTACGACGGCTACACCTTC
TRBV2,.,.,TRBJ1-6,CASEFTGRNSPLHF,TGTGCCAGCGAATTCACAGGGCGTAATTCACCCCTCCACTTT
TRBV25-1,once,TRBD1,TRBJ1-4,CASSASGTASEKLFF,TGTGCCAGCAGTGCATCCGGGACAGCATCCGAAAAACTGTTTTTT
TRBV9,once,TRBD2,TRBJ2-1,CASSGLGGTSPNEQFF,TGTGCCAGCAGCGGCCTCGGGGGGACCTCTCCAAATGAGCAGTTCTTC
TRBV5-1,.,.,TRBJ1-5,CASSLGPTNSNQPQHF,TGCGCCAGCAGCTTGGGGCCCACTAATAGCAATCAGCCCCAGCATTTT
TRBV10-2,.,TRBD1,TRBJ2-7,CASSESERGPAVTYEQYF,TGCGCCAGCAGTGAGTCAGAGAGGGGGCCGGCTGTGACCTACGAGCAGTACTTC
TRBV7-8,.,.,TRBJ1-4,CASSSGKLFF,TGTGCCAGCAGCTCAGGGAAACTGTTTTTT
TRBV9,.,TRBD2,TRBJ2-3,CASSAGTSPRTDTQYF,TGTGCCAGCAGCGCGGGGACTAGCCCCCGCACAGATACGCAGTATTTT
TRBV4-2,.,TRBD1,TRBJ1-2,CASSQEERQGYGYTF,TGTGCCAGCAGCCAAGAAGAGCGACAGGGGTATGGCTACACCTTC
TRBV18,.,.,TRBJ1-5,CASAGGDNQPQHF,TGTGCCAGCGCCGGAGGTGACAATCAGCCCCAGCATTTT
TRBV6-5,.,TRBD1,TRBJ1-2,CASSYVGQGLGYTF,TGTGCCAGCAGTTACGTCGGACAGGGATTAGGCTACACCTTC
TRBV28,.,.,TRBJ1-1,CASSLQATVLFF,TGTGCCAGCAGTCTACAAGCTACAGTGCTATTCTTT
TRBV29-1,.,TRBD2,TRBJ2-3,CSVVAGGPTDTQYF,TGCAGCGTTGTAGCGGGGGGACCCACAGATACGCAGTATTTT
TRBV7-2,once,.,TRBJ1-5,CASSLGSAGSNQPQHF,TGTGCCAGCAGCTTAGGATCGGCGGGTAGCAATCAGCCCCAGCATTTT
TRBV19,.,TRBD1,TRBJ2-3,CASSTGQGPHTDTQYF,TGTGCCAGTAGTACCGGACAGGGACCACACACAGATACGCAGTATTTT
TRBV18,.,TRBD1,TRBJ2-3,CASSPRQGQGSADTQYF,TGTGCCAGCTCACCAAGACAGGGACAGGGGAGTGCAGATACGCAGTATTTT
TRBV5-1,once,TRBD1,TRBJ1-6,CASSYTGTGNNSPLHF,TGCGCCAGCAGCTACACCGGGACAGGGAATAATTCACCCCTCCACTTT
TRBV11-3,.,.,TRBJ2-1,CASSATGGNEQFF,TGTGCCAGCAGCGCGACTGGGGGGAATGAGCAGTTCTTC
TRBV27,.,.,TRBJ1-2,CASSWRQDYGYTF,TGTGCCAGCAGTTGGCGTCAGGACTATGGCTACACCTTC
TRBV19,.,TRBD1,TRBJ1-5,CASSNPDRPNQPQHF,TGTGCCAGTAGTAACCCGGACAGGCCAAATCAGCCCCAGCATTTT
TRBV5-5,.,.,TRBJ1-1,CASSLTVTKNTEAFF,TGTGCCAGCAGCTTGACCGTGACAAAGAACACTGAAGCTTTCTTT
TRBV27,once,TRBD1,TRBJ1-6,CASGSPGTGYSPLHF,TGTGCCAGCGGATCTCCCGGGACAGGGTATTCACCCCTCCACTTT
TRBV5-1,.,TRBD2,TRBJ2-2,CASGGRDELFF,TGCGCCAGCGGCGGGAGGGATGAGCTGTTTTTT
TRBV5-1,.,.,TRBJ2-3,CASSLGQRADTQYF,TGCGCCAGCAGCTTGGGACAGCGGGCAGATACGCAGTATTTT
TRBV30,.,TRBD1,TRBJ2-7,CAWSARTGTYEQYF,TGTGCCTGGAGTGCAAGGACAGGGACCTACGAGCAGTACTTC
TRBV24-1,.,TRBD1,TRBJ1-5,CATSEGFAGQGVRFGQPQHF,TGTGCCACCAGTGAGGGGTTCGCGGGACAGGGGGTTCGATTTGGTCAGCCCCAGCATTTT
TRBV5-1,.,.,TRBJ1-6,CASSLEQGHSPLHF,TGCGCCAGCAGCTTGGAACAGGGACATTCACCCCTCCACTTT
TRBV13,.,TRBD2,TRBJ2-3,CASIGSSGLGVTQYF,TGTGCCAGCATAGGTTCTAGCGGCCTTGGCGTGACGCAGTATTTT
TRBV15,few,TRBD1,TRBJ2-7,CATSRPGQGYEQYF,TGTGCCACCAGCAGGCCGGGACAGGGCTACGAGCAGTACTTC
TRBV14,.,TRBD1,TRBJ1-1,CASGPDREAFF,TGTGCCAGCGGACCGGACAGGGAAGCTTTCTTT
TRBV3-1/TRBV3-2,.,.,TRBJ1-1,CASSQAASINTEAFF,TGTGCCAGCAGCCAGGCAGCTAGTATCAACACTGAAGCTTTCTTT
TRBV6-5,.,.,TRBJ2-7,CASFRSGSYEQYF,TGTGCCAGCTTTAGGTCAGGGTCCTACGAGCAGTACTTC
TRBV5-4,.,.,TRBJ1-2,CASHQAGGIYGYTF,TGTGCCAGCCATCAAGCTGGGGGGATATATGGCTACACCTTC
TRBV7-6,.,TRBD1,TRBJ1-1,CASSLSATGANTEAFF,TGTGCCAGCAGCTTATCCGCGACAGGGGCTAACACTGAAGCTTTCTTT
TRBV3-1/TRBV3-2,once,.,TRBJ1-6,CASSNSLGGNSPLHF,TGTGCCAGCAGCAATAGCCTAGGGGGTAATTCACCCCTCCACTTT
TRBV7-6,.,TRBD2,TRBJ2-1,CASSLAAGAYNEQFF,TGTGCCAGCAGCTTAGCGGCGGGGGCCTACAATGAGCAGTTCTTC
TRBV10-2,.,.,TRBJ2-7,CASSHLEDGSSYEQYF,TGCGCCAGCAGTCACCTCGAAGACGGGAGCTCCTACGAGCAGTACTTC
TRBV27,once,.,TRBJ1-1,CASGRVYTEAFF,TGTGCCAGCGGTCGGGTCTACACTGAAGCTTTCTTT
TRBV29-1,.,.,TRBJ1-1,CSARRGGNTEAFF,TGCAGCGCCCGTCGGGGTGGGAACACTGAAGCTTTCTTT
TRBV7-9,.,.,TRBJ2-7,CASSFLDSLSPYEQYF,TGTGCCAGCAGCTTCCTAGACAGTCTCAGCCCCTACGAGCAGTACTTC
TRBV7-9,few,TRBD1,TRBJ2-7,CASSLGDRAQYF,TGTGCCAGCAGCTTAGGGGACAGGGCCCAGTACTTC
TRBV3-1/TRBV3-2,.,TRBD1,TRBJ2-7,CASSPGQGSYEQYF,TGTGCCAGCAGCCCGGGACAGGGTTCCTACGAGCAGTACTTC
TRBV5-1,.,.,TRBJ2-3,CASSLQLADTQYF,TGCGCCAGCAGCTTGCAGCTAGCAGATACGCAGTATTTT
TRBV29-1,.,.,TRBJ2-7,CSVAGGGEQYF,TGCAGCGTTGCGGGGGGCGGCGAGCAGTACTTC
TRBV7-6,once,TRBD2,TRBJ2-1,CASSLGTSGDYNEQFF,TGTGCCAGCAGCTTAGGTACTAGCGGGGACTACAATGAGCAGTTCTTC
TRBV27,.,TRBD1,TRBJ1-1,CASSYTGVSTEAFF,TGTGCCAGCAGTTATACAGGGGTATCCACTGAAGCTTTCTTT
TRBV27,.,.,TRBJ2-1,CASSRQGSLYGEQFF,TGTGCCAGCAGTCGTCAGGGAAGTTTATACGGGGAGCAGTTCTTC
TRBV6-5,.,.,TRBJ2-7,CASRIRDEQYF,TGTGCCAGTCGGATCAGGGACGAGCAGTACTTC
TRBV3-1/TRBV3-2,.,.,TRBJ1-3,CASSQGAGETGNTIYF,TGTGCCAGCAGCCAAGGGGCGGGGGAGACGGGAAACACCATATATTTT
TRBV14,.,TRBD1,TRBJ1-2,CASSLMDRGAVGYTF,TGTGCCAGCAGCCTAATGGACAGGGGCGCGGTAGGCTACACCTTC
TRBV11-2,.,TRBD1,TRBJ1-2,CASSPWTGQHGYTF,TGTGCCAGCAGCCCGTGGACAGGGCAACATGGCTACACCTTC
TRBV10-1,.,.,TRBJ2-7,CASRRIQGSSYEQYF,TGCGCCAGCAGAAGAATCCAGGGAAGCTCCTACGAGCAGTACTTC
TRBV9,.,TRBD1,TRBJ1-2,CASSVGQGNYGYTF,TGTGCCAGCAGCGTAGGACAGGGGAACTATGGCTACACCTTC
TRBV2,.,TRBD2,TRBJ2-5,CASSELAGLADQETQYF,TGTGCCAGCAGTGAGTTAGCGGGACTAGCGGATCAAGAGACCCAGTACTTC